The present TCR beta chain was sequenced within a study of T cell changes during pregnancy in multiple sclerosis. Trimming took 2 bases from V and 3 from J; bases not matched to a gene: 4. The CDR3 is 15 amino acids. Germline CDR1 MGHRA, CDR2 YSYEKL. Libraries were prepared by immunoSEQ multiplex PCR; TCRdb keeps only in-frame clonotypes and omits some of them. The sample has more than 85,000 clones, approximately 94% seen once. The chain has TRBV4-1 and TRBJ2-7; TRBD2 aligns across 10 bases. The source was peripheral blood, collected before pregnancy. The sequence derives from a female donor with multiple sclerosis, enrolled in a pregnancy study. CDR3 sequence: CASSQILAGDYEQYF. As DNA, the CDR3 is TGCGCCAGCAGCCAAATTCTAGCGGGAGACTACGAGCAGTACTTC.